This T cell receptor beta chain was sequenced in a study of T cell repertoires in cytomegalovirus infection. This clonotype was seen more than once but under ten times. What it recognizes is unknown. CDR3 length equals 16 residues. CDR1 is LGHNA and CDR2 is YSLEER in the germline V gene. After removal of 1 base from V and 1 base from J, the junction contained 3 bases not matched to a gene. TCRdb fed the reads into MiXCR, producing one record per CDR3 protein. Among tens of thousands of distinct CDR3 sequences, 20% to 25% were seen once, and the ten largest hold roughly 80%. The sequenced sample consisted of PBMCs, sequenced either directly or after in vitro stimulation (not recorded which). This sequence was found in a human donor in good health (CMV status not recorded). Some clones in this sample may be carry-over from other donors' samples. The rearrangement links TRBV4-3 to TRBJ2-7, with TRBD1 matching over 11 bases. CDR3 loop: CASSQGGTGGSYEQYF. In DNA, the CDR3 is TGCGCCAGCAGCCAAGGTGGGACAGGGGGTTCCTACGAGCAGTACTTC.